The TCR beta chain under discussion was sequenced for a study of blood T cells in healthy people across ages. This clonotype appeared many times. The V and J ends lost 3 bases and 14 bases respectively, with 18 bases between them. In germline, CDR1 is DFQATT, CDR2 SNEGSKA (reference sequence). The CDR3 totals 12 residues. A second PCR, run for about 7 to 11 cycles, used a sample-barcoded 5' primer plus a J-beta primer mix. TCRdb ran MiXCR on the 5' RACE reads and lists one entry per CDR3 protein. The profile covers roughly 800,000 distinct CDR3 sequences, with roughly 50% appearing a single time and approximately 40% taken by the ten largest.

The sequenced sample consisted of blood. The chain couples TRBV20-1 to TRBJ2-3; tentatively, D is TRBD2 (5 bases). This sequence originates from an elderly man in good health. The CDR3 DNA reads TGCAGTGCTAGGGAAGGACTGCCATACGCGTATTTT. This sequence encodes CSAREGLPYAYF.